This TCR beta chain originates from a study of cytomegalovirus exposure and HLA in healthy donors. This clone showed up just once. One end of the junction is discordant with germline, which a read error may explain. The primer mix had 60 Vbeta and 13 Jbeta primers. Clones were sequenced by immunoSEQ multiplex PCR, and TCRdb holds only the in-frame ones, with some missing. The data contain fewer than 200,000 clones, 76% of them singletons. CDR1 is GTSNPN, CDR2 SVGIG, per germline (reference sequence). The CDR3 is 14 amino acids. The origin of this receptor is a female donor in good health and CMV-seronegative. The specimen was PBMCs. V gene TRBV30 combines with J gene TRBJ2-6, with D perhaps matching TRBD1 (5 bases). The CDR3 sequence: CAWSPGSGANGLTF. DNA for the CDR3: TGTGCCTGGAGTCCCGGCTCTGGGGCCAACGGCCTGACTTTC.